A single sample is the source of the 11 T cell receptor beta chains below, sequenced in a study of CD8 T cells in ankylosing spondylitis. MiXCR, applied by TCRdb to the 5' RACE reads, yields one record per CDR3 protein. Altogether just under 95,000 distinct CDR3 sequences are present, about 9% being singletons, with the ten largest covering approximately 5.5%. The sample was blood, either unsorted or a sorted T cell fraction (not recorded which). The receptor set was obtained from a male donor with ankylosing spondylitis or in good health (not recorded which).

This clonotype has ten or more counts. The V and J genes are TRBV4-2 and TRBJ1-5; D gene ambiguous. The CDR3 spans 16 residues. Per the germline V gene, CDR1 is LGHNA and CDR2 is YNFKEQ. Trimming pared 0 bases from V and 0 bases from J, leaving 9 bases between. This CDR3 is CASSQDLGYSNQPQHF. CDR3 DNA: TGTGCCAGCAGCCAAGATCTCGGGTATAGCAATCAGCCCCAGCATTTT.

This clonotype was detected many times. The chain employs TRBV20-1 and TRBJ1-5; D not resolved. The V and J ends lost 3 bases and 9 bases respectively, with 9 bases between them. CDR1 and CDR2 (germline): DFQATT, SNEGSKA (reference sequence). This CDR3 has 11 residues. The CDR3 loop is CSARSGWPQHF. Written as DNA, the CDR3 is TGCAGTGCTAGGTCCGGGTGGCCCCAGCATTTT.

Many counts were recorded for this clonotype. This rearrangement joins TRBV5-8 to TRBJ1-2, with D possibly being TRBD1 (6 bases). The V end lost 5 bases, the J end lost 4 bases, and 15 bases lay between the germline ends. The CDR3 consists of 14 residues. Looked up from germline, CDR1 is SGHTS and CDR2 is YDEGEE. The CDR3 DNA is TGTGCCAGCAGACTACAGGGATCAATCTATGGCTACACCTTC. This encodes CASRLQGSIYGYTF. Based on the CDR3 plus reference TRBV5-8 and TRBJ1-2, the full variable domain is EAGVTQSPTHLIKTRGQQATLRCSPISGHTSVYWYQQALGLGLQFLLWYDEGEERNRGNFPPRFSGRQFPNYSSELNVNALELEDSALYLCASRLQGSIYGYTFGSGTRLTVV.

This clonotype came up once. The rearrangement links TRBV11-2 to TRBJ2-1; TRBD2 agrees at 9 bases. CDR1 and CDR2 (germline): SGHAT, FQNNGV. V gave up 5 bases and J gave up 9 bases; unmatched junction bases: 20. This CDR3 is 18 amino acids long. CDR3 in DNA: TGTGCCAGCAGCCAAGGGGGCCGGGGAGCGGGGGGCTCGGGTGAGCAGTTCTTC. Translation gives CASSQGGRGAGGSGEQFF.

This clonotype was counted many times. V gene TRBV4-2 combines with J gene TRBJ1-4, with D uncertain. The germline gives CDR1 LGHNA, CDR2 YNFKEQ. Deletions cut 5 bases from V and 5 bases from J, with 6 bases between. This CDR3 spans 12 amino acids. The CDR3 sequence: CASSYGNEKLFF. The CDR3 DNA is TGTGCCAGCAGCTACGGCAATGAAAAACTGTTTTTT.

This clonotype has at least ten counts. The genes are TRBV12-3 or TRBV12-4 and TRBJ2-7, with TRBD2 as a possible D gene (6 bases). Trimming removed 6 bases from V and 4 bases from J, with 16 bases in between. The CDR3 runs 14 residues. DNA of the CDR3: TGTGCCAGCAGACCCACGGGGGATACGTACGAGCAGTACTTC. This encodes CASRPTGDTYEQYF.

This clonotype has at least ten counts. The chain joins TRBV7-2 to TRBJ2-3; perhaps TRBD2 as D (7 bases). There are 15 residues in the CDR3. CDR1 and CDR2 (germline): SGHTA, FQGNSA. V was clipped by 7 bases and J by 3 bases, with 17 bases between them. The CDR3 nucleotides read TGTGCCAGCATGTGGTGGGGGGGCCTTACAGATACGCAGTATTTT. This sequence encodes CASMWWGGLTDTQYF.

In its sample, this clonotype was seen many times. The chain uses TRBV5-1 and TRBJ2-7, with 7 bases identical to TRBD1. Germline V gene data show CDR1 as SGHRS and CDR2 as YFSETQ. The CDR3 spans 14 residues. V shed 4 bases, J shed 3 bases, and the junction held 7 bases outside the gene matches. The CDR3, as DNA: TGCGCCAGCAGCCTACCCGACAGGGACTACGAGCAGTACTTC. Translated, it gives CASSLPDRDYEQYF.

A few counts support this clonotype. The chain uses TRBV29-1 and TRBJ1-2; unclear D gene. V was trimmed by 1 base and J by 2 bases, leaving 5 bases between them. CDR3 size: 12 residues. Germline V gene data show CDR1 as SQVTM and CDR2 as ANQGSEA. This CDR3 is CSVEGTNYGYTF. The DNA for the CDR3 is TGCAGCGTTGAAGGAACCAACTATGGCTACACCTTC.

At least ten counts were recorded for this clonotype. The genes are TRBV12-3 or TRBV12-4 and TRBJ1-1; maybe TRBD1 (6 bases). Deletions cut 5 bases from V and 6 bases from J, with 13 bases between. The length of the CDR3 is 13 residues. The CDR3 reads CASSPRGGAEAFF. CDR3 DNA: TGTGCCAGCAGTCCCCGGGGGGGCGCTGAAGCTTTCTTT.

This clonotype was picked up many times. This sequence joins TRBV6-5 and TRBJ2-5, with D unresolved. The germline V gene encodes CDR1 MNHEY and CDR2 SVGAGI. V was pared by 2 bases and J by 4 bases, with 14 bases between. CDR3 size: 15 residues. CDR3 loop: CASSYTDRSGETQYF. The DNA for the CDR3 is TGTGCCAGCAGTTACACCGATAGGTCTGGAGAGACCCAGTACTTC.